Sequencing of this T cell receptor (beta chain) was carried out in a study of beta chain features in type 1 diabetes. This clone was seen a few times. cDNA synthesis used the whole RNA isolate, giving expressed TCRB sequences. The data were produced by immunoSEQ multiplex PCR, yet TCRdb's version contains in-frame clones alone and is incomplete. The sample lists around 200,000 clones, 10% to 15% seen once, with approximately 0.62% in the top ten. The sample consisted of central memory CD4+ T cells from blood. The receptor was isolated from a woman younger than 35 in good health.

The DNA for the CDR3 is TGTGCCAGCAGCTCTATAGCGGGAGGGCCGTGGGAGACCCAGTACTTC. It yields the protein CASSSIAGGPWETQYF. The genes are TRBV7-7 and TRBJ2-5, with TRBD2 matching over 11 bases. Losses at the gene ends were 4 bases for V and 5 bases for J; bases not matched to a gene: 9. CDR3 size: 16 residues. Germline V lookup: CDR1 SSHAT, CDR2 FNYEAQ (reference sequence).